This TCR beta chain was captured by sequencing in a study of blood T cell repertoires in COVID-19. Overall study: Samples representing acute and convalescent COVID-19 were sourced from the United States, Italy and Spain. T cells, B-cell-depleted T cells, or PBMCs supplied cDNA or gDNA.

The CDR3 sequence is 13 residues long. The germline CDR1 and CDR2 sequences are SGHRS and YFSETQ. The V gene lost 3 bases and the J gene lost 7 bases, with 14 bases spanning the gap. TCRdb's copy holds only in-frame clones and misses some; the assay was immunoSEQ multiplex PCR. The repertoire holds 50,000 to 80,000 clones, approximately 89% seen once, with 1.1% to 1.5% in the top ten. Input material: peripheral blood. The chain combines TRBV5-1 with TRBJ2-7; D possibly corresponds to TRBD1 (6 bases). The receptor was derived from a man in his 60s with acute or convalescent COVID-19. CDR3 loop: CASSSVTGREQYF. In nucleotides, the CDR3 is TGCGCCAGCAGCTCGGTTACAGGGAGAGAGCAGTACTTC.